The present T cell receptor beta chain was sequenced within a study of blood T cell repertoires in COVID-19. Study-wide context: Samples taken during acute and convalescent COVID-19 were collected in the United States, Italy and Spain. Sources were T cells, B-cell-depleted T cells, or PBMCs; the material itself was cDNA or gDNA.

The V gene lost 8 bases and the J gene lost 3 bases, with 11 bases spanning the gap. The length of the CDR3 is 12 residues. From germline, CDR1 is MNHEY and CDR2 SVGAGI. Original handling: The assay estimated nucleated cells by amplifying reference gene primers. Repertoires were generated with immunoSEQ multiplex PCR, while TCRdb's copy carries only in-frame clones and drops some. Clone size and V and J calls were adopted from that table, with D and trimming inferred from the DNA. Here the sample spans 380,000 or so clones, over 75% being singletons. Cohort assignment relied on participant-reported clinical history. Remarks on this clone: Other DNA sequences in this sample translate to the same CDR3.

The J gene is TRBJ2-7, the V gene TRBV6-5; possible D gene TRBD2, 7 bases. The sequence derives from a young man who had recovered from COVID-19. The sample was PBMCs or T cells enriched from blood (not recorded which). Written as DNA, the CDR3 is TGTGCCAGCTCTAGGGGGGGCTACGAGCAGTACTTC. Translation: CASSRGGYEQYF.